This TCR beta chain was captured by sequencing in a study of T cells in women clearing cervical HPV infection. Comments on this clone: The read stops 3 residues short of the end of the CDR3; the missing end is completed from the germline J gene.

Germline CDR1 and CDR2: SNHLY and FYNNEI. There are 14 residues in the CDR3. The V gene lost 6 bases and the J gene lost 7 bases, with 16 bases spanning the gap. Measured with immunoSEQ multiplex PCR; TCRdb has only the in-frame clones, and not every one. Its listing shows 30,000 to 45,000 clones. This clonotype originated in a woman aged 18-70 years with a cervical HPV16 infection that either progressed to CIN3+ or cleared (not recorded which). The source material was blood buffy coat. V and J are TRBV2 and TRBJ2-1; maybe TRBD2 (6 bases). The CDR3 protein is CASRTAGWANEQFF. CDR3 DNA, as far as it was read: TGTGCCAGCAGAACGGCGGGATGGGCGAATGAG.